This TCR beta chain derives from a study of blood T cell repertoires in COVID-19. Overall study context: Both acute and convalescent COVID-19 samples were obtained from the United States, Italy and Spain. Sample material is recorded as cDNA or gDNA derived from T cells, B-cell-depleted T cells, or PBMCs.

Original handling: Amplification of reference gene primers provided the estimated nucleated cell counts. The table came from immunoSEQ multiplex PCR; TCRdb's copy has only in-frame clones and leaves some out. V and J calls and clone size are given by that table; D and trimming were obtained from the DNA. In the table there are roughly 130,000 clones, approximately 88% of which are singletons. Germline values: CDR1 SGHDT, CDR2 YYEEEE. Trimming left V 4 bases short and J 0 bases short, with 11 bases between. The CDR3 sequence is 14 residues long. Material for sequencing was peripheral blood. The rearrangement joins TRBV5-6 to TRBJ2-7; the D gene is possibly TRBD2 (5 bases). This receptor was identified in a woman aged 25 to 39 who had recovered from COVID-19. Here the CDR3 DNA reads TGTGCCAGCAGCCCGGGAATGGGCTCCTACGAGCAGTACTTC. Its protein product is CASSPGMGSYEQYF.